The 19 T cell receptor beta chains in this list originate from one sample, sequenced in a study of shared clonotypes between healthy human individuals. The data were produced by immunoSEQ multiplex PCR, yet TCRdb's version contains in-frame clones alone and is incomplete. This sample has about 2,500,000 clones, with approximately 94% found just once. The material sequenced was naive CD4+ T cells sorted from blood. The sample's subset: CD45RA+ positively selected. These receptors came from a man between 18 and 29 years old in good health.

The rearrangement uses TRBV7-9 and TRBJ1-1; D remains unclear. Germline V lookup: CDR1 SEHNR, CDR2 FQNEAQ (reference sequence). Trimming left V 6 bases short and J 5 bases short, with 16 bases between. CDR3 length equals 14 residues. As DNA, the CDR3 is TGTGCCAGCAGTATGGGCAGCCTGGGGACTGAAGCTTTCTTT. Protein: CASSMGSLGTEAFF.

This chain links TRBV9 with TRBJ2-5; 7 bases are a match to TRBD1. V dropped 3 bases and J dropped 0; count of bases not matched to a gene: 5. The CDR3 sequence is 15 residues long. From germline, CDR1 is SGDLS and CDR2 YYNGEE. The CDR3 DNA sequence: TGTGCCAGCAGCGCCTTGACAGGGTACCAAGAGACCCAGTACTTC. This translates into CASSALTGYQETQYF.

A remark on this clone: The junction does not match germline at one end; this may be a read error. The chain is built from TRBV7-7 and TRBJ2-2; 7 bases align to TRBD1. CDR3 length: 11 amino acids. CDR1 SSHAT and CDR2 FNYEAQ come from the germline V gene (reference sequence). The CDR3 protein is CASRGTGELFF. CDR3 nucleotides: TGTGCTAGCAGGGGGACCGGGGAGCTGTTTTTT.

About this clone: Mismatch with germline at one junction end may stem from a read error. This chain links TRBV30 with TRBJ1-2; the D gene is possibly TRBD1 (5 bases). The CDR3 totals 11 residues. The V gene's germline CDR1 is GTSNPN and CDR2 SVGIG (reference sequence). The CDR3 DNA follows: TGTGCCTGGAGAGGGACCAATCCCCTCTTCTTC. Residues: CAWRGTNPLFF. The whole variable domain, filled in from reference TRBV30 and TRBJ1-2, reads SQTIHQWPATLVQPVGSPLSLECTVEGTSNPNLYWYRQAAGRGLQLLFYSVGIGQISSEVPQNLSASRPQDRQFILSSKKLLLSDSGFYLCAWRGTNPLFFGSGTRLTVV.

The chain carries TRBV10-3 and TRBJ1-2, with a possible D match to TRBD1 (6 bases). The CDR3 runs to 14 residues. Germline assignment: CDR1 ENHRY and CDR2 SYGVKD. Trimming left V 10 bases short and J 5 bases short, with 20 bases between. The CDR3: CATVGGASSYGYTF. The CDR3 DNA reads TGTGCCACCGTGGGGGGGGCCTCCTCTTATGGCTACACCTTC.

J is TRBJ2-7 and V is TRBV28, with a weak D call TRBD1 (6 bases). From germline, CDR1 is MDHEN and CDR2 SYDVKM. The CDR3 length is 16 residues. The germline V and J ends were trimmed by 5 bases and 1 base, with 18 bases remaining between them. The CDR3, as DNA: TGTGCCAGCAGTGATGCACAGGGACGGGATTCCTACGAGCAGTACTTC. Its translation is CASSDAQGRDSYEQYF.

V usage is TRBV30 and J usage is TRBJ1-5; 8 bases are shared with TRBD1. CDR1 is GTSNPN, CDR2 SVGIG, per germline (reference sequence). CDR3 length: 14 residues. Trimming removed 2 bases from V and 7 bases from J; junction bases left unmatched: 7. The CDR3 here is CAWSHQGARQPQHF. CDR3 coding DNA: TGTGCCTGGAGTCATCAGGGGGCACGGCAGCCCCAGCATTTT.

The chain has TRBV19 and TRBJ2-1, with D possibly TRBD2 on 5 matching bases. CDR3 length equals 15 residues. Per the germline V gene, CDR1 is LNHDA and CDR2 is SQIVND (reference sequence). V was clipped by 6 bases and J by 5 bases, with 17 bases between them. The CDR3 loop reads CASREGHIGHNEQFF. In nucleotides, the CDR3 is TGTGCCAGTAGAGAGGGTCACATCGGTCACAATGAGCAGTTCTTC. Full variable domain (missing parts from reference TRBV19 and TRBJ2-1): DGGITQSPKYLFRKEGQNVTLSCEQNLNHDAMYWYRQDPGQGLRLIYYSQIVNDFQKGDIAEGYSVSREKKESFPLTVTSAQKNPTAFYLCASREGHIGHNEQFFGPGTRLTVL.

The chain links TRBV4-1 to TRBJ2-1, with 7 nucleotides matching TRBD2. Germline values: CDR1 MGHRA, CDR2 YSYEKL. CDR3 length: 14 residues. V gave up 7 bases and J gave up 5 bases; unmatched junction bases: 8. For the CDR3, the DNA is TGCGCCAGCAAAAACCCTAGCGGACACAATGAGCAGTTCTTC. Amino acid sequence: CASKNPSGHNEQFF.

The J gene is TRBJ2-7, the V gene TRBV7-8, with 9 bases matching TRBD2. This CDR3 is 15 amino acids long. Trimming cost V 1 base and J 7 bases; bases outside gene matches: 8. The germline V gene has CDR1 SGHVS and CDR2 FQNEAQ. CDR3 coding DNA: TGTGCCAGCAGCTTAGATGCAGCGGGGGGACGGGAGCAGTACTTC. It specifies CASSLDAAGGREQYF.

This clone was detected once. The genes are TRBV21-1 and TRBJ1-4; the table's D call, TRBD1, has no DNA check behind it. TRBV21-1 is a pseudogene segment. This CDR3 has 15 residues. For the CDR3, the DNA is TGTGCCAGCAGCAAAAAGGGGGTCTCGCACGAAAAACTGTTTTTT. Translating gives CASSKKGVSHEKLFF.

The rearrangement links TRBV6-1 to TRBJ1-5; D unresolved. The germline V gene has CDR1 MNHNS and CDR2 SASEGT. V gave up 7 bases and J gave up 1 base, with 14 bases separating them. The CDR3 covers 15 residues. CDR3 amino acids: CASKNGEVSNQPQHF. The CDR3 DNA is TGTGCCAGCAAAAACGGGGAGGTGAGCAATCAGCCCCAGCATTTT.

The rearrangement links TRBV5-6 to TRBJ2-5; unclear D gene. V lost 5 bases, J lost 0 bases, and 2 bases lay in between. The CDR3 totals 11 residues. Germline CDR1 SGHDT, CDR2 YYEEEE. The CDR3 reads CASRDQETQYF. The CDR3 DNA follows: TGTGCCAGCAGAGACCAAGAGACCCAGTACTTC.

A remark on this clone: Additional DNA sequences in this sample encode the identical CDR3. The chain is built from TRBV7-9 and TRBJ2-1; tentative D call: TRBD2 (6 bases). This CDR3 is 12 amino acids long. Per the germline V gene, CDR1 is SEHNR and CDR2 is FQNEAQ (reference sequence). V lost 5 bases to trimming and J lost 7 bases, with 9 bases between them. The CDR3 region is CASSPGGNEQFF. CDR3 DNA sequence: TGTGCCAGCAGCCCCGGGGGTAATGAGCAGTTCTTC.

This chain connects TRBV2 to TRBJ1-6; D ambiguous. This CDR3 has 16 residues. Trimming took off 7 bases at V and 10 bases at J, with 23 bases between the two ends. CDR1 is SNHLY and CDR2 is FYNNEI in the germline V gene. CDR3 nucleotide sequence: TGTGCCAGCAAAAAAACGGGTGTCGAAACATCCTCACCCCTCCACTTT. The encoded protein is CASKKTGVETSSPLHF.

The CDR3: CASSLPSSTDTQYF. CDR3 sequence (DNA): TGTGCCAGCAGCCTGCCTTCAAGCACAGATACGCAGTATTTT. The chain has TRBV7-2 and TRBJ2-3, with D uncertain. The CDR3 has 14 residues. The germline V gene encodes CDR1 SGHTA and CDR2 FQGNSA. V was pared by 5 bases and J by 0 bases, with 9 bases between.

This clone has just one count. The genes are TRBV11-2 and TRBJ1-3, with 10 bases aligning to TRBD1. The CDR3 covers 19 residues. V gave up 5 bases and J gave up 4 bases; unmatched junction bases: 17. Germline V gene data show CDR1 as SGHAT and CDR2 as FQNNGV. The CDR3 loop reads CASSTPRTGGTSLGNTIYF. DNA for the CDR3: TGTGCCAGCAGCACGCCAAGGACAGGGGGGACTTCATTAGGAAACACCATATATTTT.

CDR3 sequence (DNA): TGCGCCAGCATGCAGGGGGGAAATAATCAAGAGACCCAGTACTTC. Amino acid sequence: CASMQGGNNQETQYF. The V gene is TRBV5-1, the J gene TRBJ2-5; D might be TRBD1 (7 bases). V was clipped by 6 bases and J by 2 bases, with 17 bases between them. Germline-derived CDR1 and CDR2 are SGHRS and YFSETQ. This CDR3 has 15 amino acids. Looking up the rest from reference TRBV5-1 and TRBJ2-5 gives the full variable domain: KAGVTQTPRYLIKTRGQQVTLSCSPISGHRSVSWYQQTPGQGLQFLFEYFSETQRNKGNFPGRFSGRQFSNSRSEMNVSTLELGDSALYLCASMQGGNNQETQYFGPGTRLLVL.

The chain employs TRBV7-9 and TRBJ2-1; 9 nucleotides agree with TRBD2. The CDR3 runs 17 residues. Germline V gene sequence: CDR1 SEHNR, CDR2 FQNEAQ (reference sequence). V shed 0 bases, J shed 0 bases, and the junction held 3 bases outside the gene matches. CDR3 DNA sequence: TGTGCCAGCAGCTTAGCGGGACTAGCTAGCTCCTACAATGAGCAGTTCTTC. Protein sequence: CASSLAGLASSYNEQFF.